These 23 T cell receptor beta chains were all obtained from the same sample, sequenced in a study of shared clonotypes between healthy human individuals. CD45RO-negative, CCR7-selected cells formed the naive CD8 fraction, which excluded terminally differentiated effector memory CD45RA+ cells. Produced via immunoSEQ multiplex PCR; TCRdb's table is partial and in-frame only. The sample gives about 2,200,000 clones, roughly 91% of which show up once; approximately 1.7% is in the top ten. Sequencing was done on a sample of naive CD8+ T cells from PBMCs. Receptors were obtained from a man between 18 and 35 years old in good health. Some clones in this sample may be carry-over from other donors' samples.

The chain joins TRBV7-2 to TRBJ1-1, with D perhaps matching TRBD1 (5 bases). V was shortened by 1 base and J by 13 bases, with 16 bases between the two germline ends. This CDR3 is built from 13 residues. Germline values: CDR1 SGHTA, CDR2 FQGNSA. The CDR3 here is CASSLGWGEADFF. DNA for the CDR3: TGTGCCAGCAGCTTAGGTTGGGGCGAGGCAGATTTCTTT.

The CDR3 here is CASSLGLAVLQETQYF. The CDR3 DNA is TGTGCCAGCAGTTTGGGACTAGCGGTTCTCCAAGAGACCCAGTACTTC. The V call is TRBV27, the J call TRBJ2-5, with 11 nucleotides matching TRBD2. CDR1 is MNHEY, CDR2 SMNVEV, per germline (reference sequence). The CDR3 consists of 16 residues. The V and J ends lost 3 bases and 1 base, in that order; junction bases with no gene match: 4.

The rearrangement joins TRBV7-3 to TRBJ2-1; TRBD2 aligns across 13 bases. Germline CDR1 is SGHTA and CDR2 is FQGTGA. This CDR3 is built from 16 residues. V lost 5 bases and J lost 7; bases outside the gene matches: 8. This CDR3 is CASSPVGLAGANEQFF. Written as DNA, the CDR3 is TGTGCCAGCAGCCCAGTAGGACTAGCGGGAGCTAATGAGCAGTTCTTC. The whole variable domain, remainder taken from reference TRBV7-3 and TRBJ2-1, is GAGVSQTPSNKVTEKGKYVELRCDPISGHTALYWYRQSLGQGPEFLIYFQGTGAADDSGLPNDRFFAVRPEGSVSTLKIQRTERGDSAVYLCASSPVGLAGANEQFFGPGTRLTVL.

This clone appeared once. The J gene is TRBJ2-1, the V gene TRBV13, with 7 bases matching TRBD2. Germline-derived CDR1 and CDR2 are PRHDT and FYEKMQ (reference sequence). J was trimmed by 0 bases and V by 1 base; bases with no gene match: 3. The CDR3 consists of 16 residues. The DNA of the CDR3 is TGTGCCAGCAGCTTAGAAGCGGGAAGCTCCTACAATGAGCAGTTCTTC. This gives the protein CASSLEAGSSYNEQFF.

The chain combines TRBV7-4 with TRBJ2-7, with D tentatively TRBD2 (6 bases). The V end was cut by 6 bases, the J end by 1 base, with 19 bases between. Germline lookup yields CDR1 SGHVT and CDR2 SQSDAQ. This CDR3 region has 16 residues. CDR3 sequence: CASSDAGRQESYEQYF. The DNA for the CDR3 is TGTGCCAGCAGTGATGCGGGACGGCAAGAGTCCTACGAGCAGTACTTC.

Comment on this clone: The sample holds other DNA sequences that translate to the same CDR3. The CDR3 reads CASSLGQGNYGYTF. The CDR3 DNA is TGTGCCAGCAGCCTGGGACAGGGGAACTATGGCTACACCTTC. The J gene is TRBJ1-2, the V gene TRBV5-6, with 10 bases identical to TRBD1. V lost 4 bases and J lost 2; bases outside the gene matches: 2. This CDR3 contains 14 residues. Per germline, CDR1 SGHDT and CDR2 YYEEEE. Combining the CDR3 with reference TRBV5-6 and TRBJ1-2 gives the whole variable domain DAGVTQSPTHLIKTRGQQVTLRCSPKSGHDTVSWYQQALGQGPQFIFQYYEEEERQRGNFPDRFSGHQFPNYSSELNVNALLLGDSALYLCASSLGQGNYGYTFGSGTRLTVV.

The J gene is TRBJ2-3, the V gene TRBV29-1; 9 bases line up with TRBD2. J lost 0 bases, V lost 2 bases, and 18 bases had no gene match. Germline loops: CDR1 SQVTM, CDR2 ANQGSEA. The CDR3 length is 20 residues. The CDR3 spells CSVEPPRGLAGFPSTDTQYF. CDR3 nucleotides: TGCAGCGTTGAACCCCCACGGGGGCTAGCGGGGTTCCCTAGCACAGATACGCAGTATTTT.

V and J are TRBV28 and TRBJ1-5, with 8 bases that match TRBD1. This CDR3 is built from 14 residues. The V gene end was trimmed by 2 bases and the J gene end by 6 bases; junction bases not matched to a gene: 3. The germline V gene encodes CDR1 MDHEN and CDR2 SYDVKM. This CDR3 is CASSLGRGPQPQHF. The CDR3 DNA sequence: TGTGCCAGCAGTTTAGGCAGGGGGCCTCAGCCCCAGCATTTT. The whole variable domain, remainder taken from reference TRBV28 and TRBJ1-5, is DVKVTQSSRYLVKRTGEKVFLECVQDMDHENMFWYRQDPGLGLRLIYFSYDVKMKEKGDIPEGYSVSREKKERFSLILESASTNQTSMYLCASSLGRGPQPQHFGDGTRLSIL.

The chain links TRBV7-9 to TRBJ1-3, with a possible D match to TRBD1 (6 bases). The CDR3 contains 17 residues. With 2 bases removed from V and 2 bases from J, the gap between germline ends came to 16 bases. Per germline, CDR1 SEHNR and CDR2 FQNEAQ (reference sequence). The CDR3 is CASSLPRGQTTGNTIYF. The CDR3 bases are TGTGCCAGCAGCTTACCCCGCGGACAGACCACTGGAAACACCATATATTTT.

The chain links TRBV19 to TRBJ2-5; weak D call: TRBD2 (5 bases). V lost 4 bases, J lost 1 base, and 13 bases lay in between. Germline-derived CDR1 and CDR2 are LNHDA and SQIVND (reference sequence). The CDR3 has 15 residues. CDR3 residues: CASSTVILGQETQYF. In nucleotides, the CDR3 is TGTGCCAGTAGTACAGTAATACTAGGCCAAGAGACCCAGTACTTC.

As for this clone: This sample includes further DNA sequences coding for the same CDR3. The chain is built from TRBV28 and TRBJ2-7; D unresolved. The germline V and J ends were trimmed by 2 bases and 3 bases, with 5 bases remaining between them. This CDR3 has 12 amino acids. Germline V gene lookup returns CDR1 MDHEN and CDR2 SYDVKM. The CDR3 bases are TGTGCCAGCAGTTTAGGGAACTACGAGCAGTACTTC. Its protein is CASSLGNYEQYF.

The chain has TRBV27 and TRBJ2-2; 12 bases match TRBD2. V shed 5 bases, J shed 5 bases, and the junction held 3 bases outside the gene matches. The CDR3 has 15 amino acids. The germline CDR1 and CDR2 sequences are MNHEY and SMNVEV (reference sequence). The CDR3 DNA sequence: TGTGCCAGCAGTCCTAGCGGGAGGGGGACCGGGGAGCTGTTTTTT. Amino acid sequence: CASSPSGRGTGELFF.

V usage is TRBV5-6 and J usage is TRBJ2-2; D remains ambiguous. Per germline, CDR1 SGHDT and CDR2 YYEEEE. Trimming pared 2 bases from V and 5 bases from J, leaving 10 bases between. CDR3 length equals 14 residues. In DNA, the CDR3 is TGTGCCAGCAGCTTCGGCCACATAACCGGGGAGCTGTTTTTT. It yields the protein CASSFGHITGELFF.

This clone has just a few counts. For the CDR3, the DNA is TGTGCCAGCAGCTTAGATGAGGGGGGGTACGCTGAAGCTTTCTTT. The encoded protein is CASSLDEGGYAEAFF. The V gene is TRBV11-2, the J gene TRBJ1-1, with D maybe TRBD1 (6 bases). Germline V gene sequence: CDR1 SGHAT, CDR2 FQNNGV. The CDR3 sequence is 15 residues long. The germline V and J ends were trimmed by 0 bases and 6 bases, with 14 bases remaining between them.

This chain joins TRBV6-5 and TRBJ1-2; 9 nucleotides line up with TRBD1. CDR1 is MNHEY, CDR2 SVGAGI, per germline. Trimming at V came to 2 bases and at J to 5 bases, leaving 3 bases not matched to a gene. This CDR3 is built from 14 residues. The CDR3 bases are TGTGCCAGCAGTTACGGGGACAGGGAATATGGCTACACCTTC. Protein sequence: CASSYGDREYGYTF.

Regarding this clone: Other DNA sequences in this sample translate to the same CDR3. V and J are TRBV4-1 and TRBJ2-1; D might be TRBD2 (6 bases). CDR1 is MGHRA, CDR2 YSYEKL, per germline. V lost 1 base to trimming and J lost 6 bases, with 10 bases between them. This CDR3 has 14 amino acids. The CDR3 region has the DNA TGCGCCAGCAGCCAAGCTGGAGCGGGCAATGAGCAGTTCTTC. Translation gives CASSQAGAGNEQFF.

The gene calls are TRBV6-5 and TRBJ1-1; perhaps TRBD1 as D (6 bases). The germline V gene encodes CDR1 MNHEY and CDR2 SVGAGI. V was clipped by 8 bases and J by 6 bases, with 16 bases between them. This CDR3 contains 13 residues. The CDR3 nucleotides are TGTGCCAGCGGGGGGCGGGGCGCCGCTGAAGCTTTCTTT. This gives the protein CASGGRGAAEAFF.

In this sample, this clone turned up once. The chain carries TRBV7-9 and TRBJ2-7; 9 nucleotides agree with TRBD1. Germline V gene sequence: CDR1 SEHNR, CDR2 FQNEAQ (reference sequence). With 5 bases clipped from V and 2 bases from J, the junction kept 13 bases outside the gene matches. This CDR3 comprises 17 residues. This CDR3 is CASSLNRGPQGAYEQYF. Written as DNA, the CDR3 is TGTGCCAGCAGCCTTAACAGGGGGCCCCAAGGAGCCTACGAGCAGTACTTC.

The chain couples TRBV7-9 to TRBJ2-7; D not certain. The V gene's germline CDR1 is SEHNR and CDR2 FQNEAQ (reference sequence). This CDR3 contains 14 residues. Trimming took 2 bases from V and 5 from J, leaving 13 bases between them. This CDR3 reads CASSLSSSGHEQYF. CDR3 DNA sequence: TGTGCCAGCAGCTTAAGCAGCTCAGGCCACGAGCAGTACTTC.

The table lists this clone with a few counts. The gene calls are TRBV6-1 and TRBJ1-2; D might be TRBD1 (5 bases). The CDR3 runs 15 residues. Germline CDR1 is MNHNS and CDR2 is SASEGT. Trimming pared 1 base from V and 2 bases from J, leaving 11 bases between. The CDR3 DNA reads as TGTGCCAGCAGTGAAGTCCTGGGGGGGAACTATGGCTACACCTTC. It codes for CASSEVLGGNYGYTF.

The rearrangement joins TRBV5-1 to TRBJ2-7; TRBD1 matches 9 bases. V lost 4 bases and J lost 4; bases outside the gene matches: 9. This CDR3 region has 15 residues. Germline-derived CDR1 and CDR2 are SGHRS and YFSETQ. CDR3 amino acids: CASSPAQGAQYEQYF. In DNA form, the CDR3 reads TGCGCCAGCAGCCCCGCACAGGGGGCGCAATACGAGCAGTACTTC. Full variable domain (missing parts from reference TRBV5-1 and TRBJ2-7): KAGVTQTPRYLIKTRGQQVTLSCSPISGHRSVSWYQQTPGQGLQFLFEYFSETQRNKGNFPGRFSGRQFSNSRSEMNVSTLELGDSALYLCASSPAQGAQYEQYFGPGTRLTVT.

J is TRBJ2-7 and V is TRBV9, with 7 positions matching TRBD1. Germline values: CDR1 SGDLS, CDR2 YYNGEE. Unmatched junction bases numbered 7, after V lost 4 bases and J lost 0 bases. The CDR3 sequence is 15 residues long. CDR3: CASSPRDSGSYEQYF. CDR3 bases: TGTGCCAGCAGCCCTCGGGACAGCGGCTCCTACGAGCAGTACTTC.

This clone was counted a few times. This chain uses TRBV4-1 with TRBJ1-1; D is unresolved. The CDR3 totals 14 residues. With 0 bases removed from V and 7 bases from J, the gap between germline ends came to 12 bases. Germline V gene lookup returns CDR1 MGHRA and CDR2 YSYEKL. CDR3 DNA sequence: TGCGCCAGCAGCCAAGATCTGTCCGCAGGTGAAGCTTTCTTT. Its protein is CASSQDLSAGEAFF.